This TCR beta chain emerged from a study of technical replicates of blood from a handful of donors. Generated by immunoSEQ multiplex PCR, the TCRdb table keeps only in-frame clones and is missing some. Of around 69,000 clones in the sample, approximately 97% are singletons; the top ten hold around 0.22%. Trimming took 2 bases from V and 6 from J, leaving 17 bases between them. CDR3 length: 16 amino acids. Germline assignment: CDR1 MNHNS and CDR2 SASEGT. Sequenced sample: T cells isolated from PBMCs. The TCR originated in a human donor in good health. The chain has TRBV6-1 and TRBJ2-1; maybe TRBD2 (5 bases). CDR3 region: CASSEMTPGVGNEQFF. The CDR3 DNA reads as TGTGCCAGCAGTGAAATGACACCCGGGGTTGGCAATGAGCAGTTCTTC.